The entry that follows covers one T cell receptor beta chain sequence. This record comes from a study of regulatory T cells in long-lasting Graves disease. Time point meaning: newly diagnosed GD, antithyroid drugs for less than 3 months. Extracted PBMC RNA gave rise to the TCR library. Patients of an endocrinology department in Xi'an, China, were included. Arm-PCR of CDR3 regions and iRepertoire HTBI primers were used to build TCR beta libraries. TCRdb passed the multiplex PCR reads through MiXCR, listing each CDR3 protein once. The sample carries roughly 560,000 distinct CDR3 sequences, about 11% recorded once. These data also featured in a second study, about T cells in Graves' hyperthyroidism and ophthalmopathy. That investigation notes: The blood repertoire included most of the expanded thyroid clonotypes above 0.001. Ophthalmopathy was predicted by the model a median of approximately 6.6 months ahead of onset.

The material was peripheral blood mononuclear cells (PBMCs), obtained at new diagnosis, from a patient treated with antithyroid drugs. The sequence was obtained from a woman younger than 45 with Graves disease.

CDR3 coding DNA: TGTGCCACCAGTGCCGGGGTACAATGGCCCGGGGAGCTGTTTTTT. As protein: CATSAGVQWPGELFF. The chain employs TRBV24-1 and TRBJ2-2; possible D gene TRBD2, 5 bases. Trimming removed 5 bases at V and 6 bases at J, with 15 bases between. The V gene's germline CDR1 is KGHDR and CDR2 SFDVKD. The CDR3 sequence is 15 residues long.